This T cell receptor beta chain derives from a study of post-analysis software for immune sequencing data. General study points: A handful of TRBV segments (TRBV5-6, TRBV5-1 and TRBV20-1 among them) occurred more frequently in patients than in controls. Compared with controls, patients showed significantly lower normalized Chao1 diversity. When the samples were clustered directly with F measure, those that had been prepared in the same batch showed strong co-clustering.

This clonotype has a handful of counts. What it recognizes is unknown. TCR beta cDNA libraries included unique molecular identifiers. TCRdb reprocessed the PCR reads with MiXCR, giving one entry per CDR3 protein. The sample has about 540,000 distinct CDR3 sequences, approximately 34% seen once. V gave up 0 bases and J gave up 6 bases, with 6 bases separating them. Germline V CDR1 and CDR2: MGHDK, SYGVNS. This CDR3 has 13 amino acids. The receptor's source is a girl aged 2-17 years with multiple sclerosis. Material for sequencing was blood. The rearrangement joins TRBV25-1 to TRBJ1-5, with unresolved D. The CDR3 loop reads CASSEYLGQPQHF. DNA of the CDR3: TGTGCCAGCAGTGAATATTTAGGTCAGCCCCAGCATTTT.